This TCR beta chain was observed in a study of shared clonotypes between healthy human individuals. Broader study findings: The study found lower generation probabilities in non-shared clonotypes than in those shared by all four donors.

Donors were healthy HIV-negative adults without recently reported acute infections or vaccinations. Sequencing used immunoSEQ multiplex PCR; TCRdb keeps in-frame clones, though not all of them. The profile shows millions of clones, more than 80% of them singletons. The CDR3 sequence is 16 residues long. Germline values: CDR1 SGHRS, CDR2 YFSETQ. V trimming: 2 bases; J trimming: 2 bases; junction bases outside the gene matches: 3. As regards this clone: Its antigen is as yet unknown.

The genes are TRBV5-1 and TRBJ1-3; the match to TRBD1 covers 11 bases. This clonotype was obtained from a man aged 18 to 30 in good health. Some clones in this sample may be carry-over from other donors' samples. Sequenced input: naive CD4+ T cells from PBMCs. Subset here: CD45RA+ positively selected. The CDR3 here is CASSFSGQGAGNTIYF. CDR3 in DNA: TGCGCCAGCAGCTTCTCGGGACAGGGGGCTGGAAACACCATATATTTT.